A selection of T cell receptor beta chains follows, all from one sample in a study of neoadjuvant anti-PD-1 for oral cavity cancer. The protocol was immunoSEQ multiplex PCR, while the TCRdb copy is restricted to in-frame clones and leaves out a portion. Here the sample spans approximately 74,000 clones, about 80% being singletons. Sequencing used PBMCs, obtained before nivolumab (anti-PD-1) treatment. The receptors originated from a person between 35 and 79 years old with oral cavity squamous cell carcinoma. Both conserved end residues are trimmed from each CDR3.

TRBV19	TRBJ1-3	ASRGGSSGNTIY
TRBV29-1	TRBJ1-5	SVQGSNQPQH
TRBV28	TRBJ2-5	ASSFGYQETQY
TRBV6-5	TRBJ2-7	ASSSQGTGPYEQY
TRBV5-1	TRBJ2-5	ASGIAGTQETQY
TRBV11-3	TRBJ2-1	ASSLEGSSSYNEQF
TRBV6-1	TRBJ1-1	ASSVGGNTEAF
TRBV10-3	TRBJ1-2	AIGGSNYGYT
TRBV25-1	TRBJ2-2	ASSGTGDTGELF
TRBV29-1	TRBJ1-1	SVRQGPNTEAF
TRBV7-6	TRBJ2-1	ASSPQGSWGQF
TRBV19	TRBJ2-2	ASSPGGNTGELF
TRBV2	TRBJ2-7	ATGGGVGEQY
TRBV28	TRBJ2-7	ASRLRYEQY
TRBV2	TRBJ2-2	ASSKVGRAGELF
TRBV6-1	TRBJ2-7	ASSEVFRGFYEQY
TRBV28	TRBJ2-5	ASSFGQVQETQY
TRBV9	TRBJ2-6	ASSPGTGLAAGANVLT
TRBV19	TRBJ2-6	ASSGRGQEYSGANVLT
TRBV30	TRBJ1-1	AWSSGQNTEAF
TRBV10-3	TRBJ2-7	AISESADYEQY
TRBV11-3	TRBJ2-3	ASSLAAGLSTDTQY
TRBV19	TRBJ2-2	ASSIGGLAVSTGELF
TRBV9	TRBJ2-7	ASSAGSTSYEQY
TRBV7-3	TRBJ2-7	ASSATGSYEQY
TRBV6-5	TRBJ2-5	ASSYGQGAIQETQY
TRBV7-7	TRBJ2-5	ASSSSATETQY
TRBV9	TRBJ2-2	ASSVEALNTGELF
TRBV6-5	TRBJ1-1	ASSYLRGSTEAF
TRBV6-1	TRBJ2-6	ASSEPTGANVLT
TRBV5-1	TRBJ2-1	ASSGRGQGMSWDEQF
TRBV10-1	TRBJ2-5	ASSESSPWAGEILRASPETQY
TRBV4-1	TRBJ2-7	ASSQGDRASSYEQY
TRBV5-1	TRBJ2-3	ASSLVSSGTDTQY
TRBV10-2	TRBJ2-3	ASRGEVTDTQY
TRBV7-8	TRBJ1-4	ASSLKGGAGNEKLF
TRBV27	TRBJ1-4	ASSPPGDEKLF
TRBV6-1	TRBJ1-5	ASSERHPSPNQPQH
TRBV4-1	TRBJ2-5	ASSQDPGLQETQY
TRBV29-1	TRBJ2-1	SSTATGLAGWGGVNEQF
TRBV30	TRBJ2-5	AWSGLAGGETQY
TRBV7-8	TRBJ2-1	ASSLASLGVFQLSEQF
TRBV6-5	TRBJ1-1	ASSFSGQTMNTEAF
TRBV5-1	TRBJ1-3	ASRMNFLAPGNTIY
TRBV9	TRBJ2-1	ASSVGGNLYNEQF
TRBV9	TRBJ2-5	ASSPQDSQETQY
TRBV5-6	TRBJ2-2	ASSFQGRTGELF
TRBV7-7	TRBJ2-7	ASSPGVFPSSEQY
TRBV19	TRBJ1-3	ASSSQGAGNTIY
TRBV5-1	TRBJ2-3	ASRLAGQESTDTQY
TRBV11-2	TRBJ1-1	ASSFSVNTEAF
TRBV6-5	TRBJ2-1	ASSSWAGGQF
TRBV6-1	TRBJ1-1	ASSGYRGILEAF